These T cell receptor beta chains were read from a single sample in a study of blood T cell repertoires in COVID-19. Clones were sequenced by immunoSEQ multiplex PCR, and TCRdb holds only the in-frame ones, with some missing. The sample includes about 60,000 clones, 70% to 85% seen only once; the top ten take 3.5% to 4.5%. Specimen: peripheral blood. The receptors were sampled from a man aged 55-75 years with acute or convalescent COVID-19. Both conserved end residues are part of each CDR3. The order of the fields is D gene, V gene, clone size, CDR3 length, J gene, CDR3 protein, CDR3 DNA. A D gene is named only where the DNA matches it firmly. The size entry is marked missing in some rows and otherwise reads once, few, many or a size class.

TRBD1	TRBV24-1	NA	15	TRBJ2-5	CATSDSGQGQETQYF	TGTGCCACCAGTGACTCAGGACAGGGCCAAGAGACCCAGTACTTC
NA	TRBV20-1	NA	13	TRBJ1-1	CSASGGGDTEAFF	TGCAGTGCTAGTGGGGGAGGGGACACTGAAGCTTTCTTT
TRBD1	TRBV24-1	NA	15	TRBJ2-1	CATSDSGTGRNEQFF	TGTGCCACCAGTGACTCCGGGACAGGGCGCAATGAGCAGTTCTTC
TRBD1	TRBV6-1	once	16	TRBJ1-5	CASSATGTGMNQPQHF	TGTGCCAGCAGTGCCACAGGGACAGGGATGAATCAGCCCCAGCATTTT
TRBD2	TRBV7-2	NA	15	TRBJ2-3	CASSGLAGGIDTQYF	TGTGCCAGCAGCGGACTAGCGGGGGGTATAGATACGCAGTATTTT
NA	TRBV2	NA	14	TRBJ1-1	CASSPGRRETEAFF	TGTGCCAGCAGTCCGGGACGGAGGGAGACTGAAGCTTTCTTT
NA	TRBV7-2	NA	13	TRBJ1-5	CASSLDRNQPQHF	TGTGCCAGCAGTTTAGACAGGAATCAGCCCCAGCATTTT
TRBD1	TRBV5-8	once	14	TRBJ1-3	CASIDRGTGNTIYF	TGTGCCAGCATCGACAGGGGAACTGGAAACACCATATATTTT
TRBD2	TRBV19	NA	17	TRBJ2-7	CASSPIAGAWYSYEQYF	TGTGCCAGTAGCCCTATAGCGGGGGCCTGGTACTCCTACGAGCAGTACTTC
NA	TRBV4-1	NA	15	TRBJ1-2	CASSQDGTLNYGYTF	TGCGCCAGCAGCCAAGATGGCACCCTCAACTATGGCTACACCTTC
NA	TRBV24-1	NA	16	TRBJ2-2	CATGGTGLLRGGELFF	TGTGCCACCGGAGGGACCGGACTTCTGCGGGGCGGGGAGCTGTTTTTT
NA	TRBV7-2	once	15	TRBJ1-2	CASSPTGNYAYGYTF	TGTGCCAGCAGCCCCACAGGGAACTACGCGTATGGCTACACCTTC
NA	TRBV14	NA	13	TRBJ2-7	CASSPRTIYEQYF	TGTGCCAGCAGCCCCCGGACAATTTACGAGCAGTACTTC
TRBD1	TRBV5-5	NA	14	TRBJ1-1	CASSPGPGGPEAFF	TGTGCCAGCAGCCCCGGTCCAGGGGGCCCTGAAGCTTTCTTT
TRBD1	TRBV2	NA	14	TRBJ2-2	CAFTRTGRTGELFF	TGTGCCTTCACGAGGACAGGGAGGACCGGGGAGCTGTTTTTT
NA	TRBV21-1	few	15	TRBJ1-1	CASSIWDTMNTEAFF	TGTGCCAGCAGCATCTGGGACACCATGAACACTGAAGCTTTCTTT
TRBD1	TRBV7-9	NA	16	TRBJ2-2	CASTDRGRSRTGELFF	TGTGCCAGCACGGACAGGGGGCGATCAAGGACCGGGGAGCTGTTTTTT
TRBD1	TRBV5-4	NA	15	TRBJ1-6	CASSLADRGASPLHF	TGTGCCAGCAGCTTGGCGGACAGGGGAGCTTCACCCCTCCACTTT
TRBD2	TRBV23-1	NA	15	TRBJ2-3	CASSQSGGGPDTQYF	TGCGCCAGCAGTCAATCGGGCGGGGGGCCAGATACGCAGTATTTT
TRBD2	TRBV2	NA	15	TRBJ2-3	CASSRPGLAGNIQYF	TGTGCCAGCAGTCGACCGGGACTAGCGGGGAACATACAGTATTTT
NA	TRBV6-4	NA	12	TRBJ1-1	CASSEFREEAFF	TGTGCCAGCAGTGAGTTTAGGGAGGAAGCTTTCTTT
TRBD1	TRBV9	NA	16	TRBJ2-3	CASSVGPTGGAGTQYF	TGTGCCAGCAGCGTAGGCCCTACAGGGGGCGCGGGAACGCAGTATTTT
NA	TRBV5-5	NA	14	TRBJ1-2	CASSWQMGGDGYTF	TGTGCCAGCAGCTGGCAGATGGGGGGAGATGGCTACACCTTC
NA	TRBV5-1	NA	15	TRBJ2-1	CASSLDVGAFNEQFF	TGCGCCAGCAGCTTGGATGTGGGGGCCTTCAATGAGCAGTTCTTC
TRBD1	TRBV2	NA	15	TRBJ1-5	CASRGGTGYNQPQHF	TGTGCCAGCAGGGGGGGGACAGGGTACAATCAGCCCCAGCATTTT
NA	TRBV9	NA	13	TRBJ1-1	CASSVAHGAEAFF	TGTGCCAGCAGCGTAGCGCACGGTGCAGAAGCTTTCTTT